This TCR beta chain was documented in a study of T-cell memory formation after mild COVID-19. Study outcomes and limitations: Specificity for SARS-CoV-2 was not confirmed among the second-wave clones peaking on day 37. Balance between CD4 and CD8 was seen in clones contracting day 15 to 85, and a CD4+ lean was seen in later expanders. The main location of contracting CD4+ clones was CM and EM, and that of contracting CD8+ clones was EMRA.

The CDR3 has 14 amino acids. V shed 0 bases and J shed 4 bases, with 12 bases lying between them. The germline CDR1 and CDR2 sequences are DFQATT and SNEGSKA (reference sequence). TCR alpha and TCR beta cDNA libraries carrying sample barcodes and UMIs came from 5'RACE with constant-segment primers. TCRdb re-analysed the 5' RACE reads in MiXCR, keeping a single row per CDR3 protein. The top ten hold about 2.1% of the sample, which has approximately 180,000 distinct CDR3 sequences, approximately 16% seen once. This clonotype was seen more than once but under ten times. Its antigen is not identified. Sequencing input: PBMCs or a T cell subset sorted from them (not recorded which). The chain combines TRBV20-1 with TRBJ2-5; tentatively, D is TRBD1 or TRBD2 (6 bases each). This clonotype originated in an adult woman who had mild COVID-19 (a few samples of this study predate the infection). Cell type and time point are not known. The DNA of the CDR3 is TGCAGTGCTAGAGATCAAGGGGGGCTAGAGACCCAGTACTTC. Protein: CSARDQGGLETQYF.